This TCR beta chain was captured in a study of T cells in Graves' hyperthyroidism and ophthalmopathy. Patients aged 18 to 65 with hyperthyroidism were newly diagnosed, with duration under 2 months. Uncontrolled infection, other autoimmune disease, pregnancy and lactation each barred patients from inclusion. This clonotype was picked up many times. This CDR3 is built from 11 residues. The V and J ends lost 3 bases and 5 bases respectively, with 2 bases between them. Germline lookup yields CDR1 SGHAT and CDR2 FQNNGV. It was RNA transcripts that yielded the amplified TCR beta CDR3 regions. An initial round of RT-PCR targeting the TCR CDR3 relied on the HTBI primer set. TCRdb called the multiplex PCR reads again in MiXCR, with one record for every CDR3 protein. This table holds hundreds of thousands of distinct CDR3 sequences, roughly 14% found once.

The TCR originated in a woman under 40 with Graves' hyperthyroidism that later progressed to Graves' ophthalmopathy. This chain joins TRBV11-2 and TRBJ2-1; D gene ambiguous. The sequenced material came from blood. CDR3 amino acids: CASSFNNEQFF. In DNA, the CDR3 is TGTGCCAGCAGCTTCAACAATGAGCAGTTCTTC. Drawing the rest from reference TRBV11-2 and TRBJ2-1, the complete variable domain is EAGVAQSPRYKIIEKRQSVAFWCNPISGHATLYWYQQILGQGPKLLIQFQNNGVVDDSQLPKDRFSAERLKGVDSTLKIQPAKLEDSAVYLCASSFNNEQFFGPGTRLTVL.